These 27 T cell receptor beta chains originate from one sample sequenced in a study of PD-L1 blockade in urothelial cancer. Sequenced by immunoSEQ multiplex PCR; TCRdb stores in-frame clones only, minus some. The sample gives about 45,000 clones, approximately 90% of which show up once; around 3.9% is in the top ten. The specimen was PBMCs, collected around atezolizumab (anti-PD-L1) treatment. Every receptor here comes from an older man with urothelial cancer.

The chain has TRBV29-1 and TRBJ1-3; no firm D call. The CDR3 covers 11 residues. V gave up 0 bases and J gave up 8 bases, with 5 bases separating them. Per the germline V gene, CDR1 is SQVTM and CDR2 is ANQGSEA. CDR3 in DNA: TGCAGCGTTGAAGATCGGGACACCATATATTTT. Translated, it gives CSVEDRDTIYF.

The genes are TRBV6-5 and TRBJ1-1; D is undetermined. The CDR3 is 12 residues long. From germline, CDR1 is MNHEY and CDR2 SVGAGI. The V end lost 5 bases, the J end lost 7 bases, and 11 bases lay between the germline ends. The CDR3 is CASSTPGSEAFF. The CDR3 nucleotides are TGTGCCAGCAGTACCCCCGGGAGTGAAGCTTTCTTT.

The chain carries TRBV10-3 and TRBJ2-6, with D possibly TRBD2 on 5 matching bases. The CDR3 covers 19 residues. Trimming cost V 0 bases and J 0 bases, with 15 bases left between them. Germline V lookup: CDR1 ENHRY, CDR2 SYGVKD. The CDR3 is CAISESSGNFVSGANVLTF. The CDR3 coding sequence is TGTGCCATCAGTGAGTCGTCGGGGAACTTCGTCTCTGGGGCCAACGTCCTGACTTTC.

The chain links TRBV7-9 to TRBJ1-1; 8 positions match TRBD1. CDR1 and CDR2 from the germline V gene are SEHNR and FQNEAQ (reference sequence). V was clipped by 5 bases and J by 4 bases; unmatched bases: 9. This CDR3 is built from 15 residues. The CDR3 sequence is CASSPLQGESTEAFF. The CDR3 DNA sequence: TGTGCCAGCAGCCCTCTACAGGGGGAGAGCACTGAAGCTTTCTTT.

The chain is built from TRBV30 and TRBJ1-1; maybe TRBD1 (6 bases). Germline V gene lookup returns CDR1 GTSNPN and CDR2 SVGIG (reference sequence). CDR3 length equals 13 residues. The V end lost 3 bases, the J end lost 1 base, and 9 bases lay between the germline ends. The CDR3 DNA reads as TGTGCCTGGAGGGAACAGGGGAACACTGAAGCTTTCTTT. This translates into CAWREQGNTEAFF.

The V call is TRBV5-1, the J call TRBJ2-3; TRBD1 might be the D (6 bases). Germline assignment: CDR1 SGHRS and CDR2 YFSETQ. Trimming left V 0 bases short and J 6 bases short, with 17 bases between. CDR3 length equals 16 residues. The CDR3 is CASSLADGRGRDTQYF. As DNA, the CDR3 is TGCGCCAGCAGCTTGGCCGACGGCAGGGGAAGGGATACGCAGTATTTT.

The rearrangement joins TRBV6-6 to TRBJ1-1; 9 bases map to TRBD1. CDR3 length: 14 amino acids. Germline V lookup: CDR1 MNHNY, CDR2 SVGAGI (reference sequence). Trimming at V came to 5 bases and at J to 0 bases, leaving 1 base not matched to a gene. The CDR3, as DNA: TGTGCCAGCAGTAGACAGGGGGTGAACACTGAAGCTTTCTTT. It is translated as CASSRQGVNTEAFF.

The chain recombines TRBV6-4 with TRBJ2-3; D may be TRBD1 (5 bases). From germline, CDR1 is MRHNA and CDR2 SNTAGT. The V end was cut by 5 bases, the J end by 6 bases, with 12 bases between. The CDR3 spans 13 residues. The CDR3 sequence is CASSRQFEDTQYF. The CDR3 region has the DNA TGTGCCAGCAGTCGACAGTTTGAGGATACGCAGTATTTT.

Only one count was recorded for this clone. V gene TRBV7-2 combines with J gene TRBJ2-1; 8 bases align to TRBD2. Germline V lookup: CDR1 SGHTA, CDR2 FQGNSA. V lost 6 bases to trimming and J lost 7 bases; unmatched junction nucleotides: 14. This CDR3 has 16 amino acids. In DNA form, the CDR3 reads TGTGCCAGCAGTCTTACGACCGGGACTAGGTTAAATGAGCAGTTCTTC. Residues: CASSLTTGTRLNEQFF.

This clone was recorded once. The gene calls are TRBV10-1 and TRBJ1-3; 11 nucleotides align to TRBD1. With V trimmed by 1 base and J by 8 bases, 10 bases remained unmatched. This CDR3 contains 17 residues. CDR1 and CDR2 from the germline V gene are WNHNN and SYGVQD (reference sequence). The CDR3 sequence: CASSEFPWGTGGDTIYF. DNA for the CDR3: TGCGCCAGCAGTGAGTTTCCTTGGGGGACAGGGGGGGACACCATATATTTT.

V usage is TRBV29-1 and J usage is TRBJ2-1, with D tentatively TRBD1 (6 bases). The V gene lost 6 bases and the J gene lost 3 bases, with 9 bases spanning the gap. The CDR3 runs 12 residues. The germline CDR1 and CDR2 sequences are SQVTM and ANQGSEA. CDR3: CSVGTIYNEQFF. Written as DNA, the CDR3 is TGCAGCGTGGGGACAATCTACAATGAGCAGTTCTTC.

This clone was seen a handful of times. The V gene is TRBV30, the J gene TRBJ1-2; no reliable D call. Between the trimmed V and J ends, which lost 4 bases and 1 base, there was a span of 4 bases. From germline, CDR1 is GTSNPN and CDR2 SVGIG (reference sequence). The CDR3 length is 11 residues. The CDR3 here is CAWTVNYGYTF. CDR3 nucleotides: TGTGCCTGGACAGTTAACTATGGCTACACCTTC.

V is TRBV5-5 and J is TRBJ2-3; D perhaps matches TRBD1 (6 bases). This CDR3 has 14 amino acids. The V gene's germline CDR1 is SGHKS and CDR2 YYEKEE (reference sequence). V shed 4 bases and J shed 0 bases, with 9 bases lying between them. This chain's CDR3 is CASSETGSTDTQYF. The CDR3 DNA reads as TGTGCCAGCAGCGAGACAGGCAGCACAGATACGCAGTATTTT.

The V call is TRBV5-6, the J call TRBJ2-6, with D possibly matching TRBD2 (5 bases). The germline V gene has CDR1 SGHDT and CDR2 YYEEEE. The CDR3 has 14 amino acids. Trimming pared 2 bases from V and 3 bases from J, leaving 6 bases between. In DNA, the CDR3 is TGTGCCAGCAGCTTAGCGGATGGGGCCAACGTCCTGACTTTC. It yields the protein CASSLADGANVLTF.

The rearrangement links TRBV2 to TRBJ2-1; no definite D call. Germline V gene data show CDR1 as SNHLY and CDR2 as FYNNEI. The CDR3 covers 11 residues. Trimming took 7 bases from V and 3 from J, leaving 4 bases between them. The CDR3 reads CASTYYNEQFF. For the CDR3, the DNA is TGTGCCAGCACTTACTACAATGAGCAGTTCTTC. Drawing the rest from reference TRBV2 and TRBJ2-1, the complete variable domain is EPEVTQTPSHQVTQMGQEVILRCVPISNHLYFYWYRQILGQKVEFLVSFYNNEISEKSEIFDDQFSVERPDGSNFTLKIRSTKLEDSAMYFCASTYYNEQFFGPGTRLTVL.

The J gene is TRBJ2-5, the V gene TRBV2; TRBD2 is a possible D gene (5 bases). Germline-derived CDR1 and CDR2 are SNHLY and FYNNEI. The CDR3 runs 14 residues. The germline V and J ends were trimmed by 0 bases and 5 bases, with 10 bases remaining between them. Written as DNA, the CDR3 is TGTGCCAGCAGTGAAGCGAGGGTGACGGAGACCCAGTACTTC. This translates into CASSEARVTETQYF.

The chain employs TRBV7-6 and TRBJ2-7; 9 bases are a match to TRBD1. The CDR3 has 15 residues. V was pared by 0 bases and J by 6 bases, with 6 bases of the junction left unmatched. Looked up from germline, CDR1 is SGHVS and CDR2 is FNYEAQ. CDR3 region: CASSLALGQGFEQYF. In DNA, the CDR3 is TGTGCCAGCAGCTTAGCATTAGGACAGGGGTTCGAGCAGTACTTC.

This chain links TRBV30 with TRBJ2-3; the match to TRBD2 covers 9 bases. Germline V lookup: CDR1 GTSNPN, CDR2 SVGIG (reference sequence). V trimming: 3 bases; J trimming: 3 bases; junction bases outside the gene matches: 4. This CDR3 is built from 14 residues. CDR3 loop: CAWRRGGLTDTQYF. The CDR3 DNA reads as TGTGCCTGGAGGCGGGGGGGCTTGACAGATACGCAGTATTTT.

The chain has TRBV28 and TRBJ1-5; TRBD1 matches at 11 bases. There are 17 residues in the CDR3. Per germline, CDR1 MDHEN and CDR2 SYDVKM. J was trimmed by 3 bases and V by 5 bases; bases with no gene match: 9. The CDR3 protein is CASSIARDRGFNQPQHF. The CDR3 DNA follows: TGTGCCAGCAGTATCGCCCGGGACAGGGGGTTCAATCAGCCCCAGCATTTT.

The gene calls are TRBV5-5 and TRBJ1-3, with D uncertain. This CDR3 region has 12 residues. Germline CDR1 SGHKS, CDR2 YYEKEE (reference sequence). The V gene lost 4 bases and the J gene lost 4 bases, with 6 bases spanning the gap. This CDR3 reads CASSQAGNTIYF. The CDR3 DNA is TGTGCCAGCAGCCAAGCGGGAAACACCATATATTTT.

The chain joins TRBV5-1 to TRBJ2-3, with a tentative D call TRBD1 (5 bases). Trimming shortened V by 0 bases and J by 3 bases, and 5 bases separated the two germline ends. Germline loops: CDR1 SGHRS, CDR2 YFSETQ. The CDR3 loop spans 13 amino acids. The chain's CDR3 is CASSLEGTDTQYF. CDR3 nucleotide sequence: TGCGCCAGCAGCTTGGAGGGGACAGATACGCAGTATTTT. The whole variable domain, remainder taken from reference TRBV5-1 and TRBJ2-3, is KAGVTQTPRYLIKTRGQQVTLSCSPISGHRSVSWYQQTPGQGLQFLFEYFSETQRNKGNFPGRFSGRQFSNSRSEMNVSTLELGDSALYLCASSLEGTDTQYFGPGTRLTVL.

This clone was observed a single time. The J gene is TRBJ1-2, the V gene TRBV7-9, with 8 bases that match TRBD1. The junction had 14 bases not matched to a gene; V was cut back by 6 bases and J by 8 bases. Germline V gene sequence: CDR1 SEHNR, CDR2 FQNEAQ (reference sequence). CDR3 size: 15 residues. The CDR3 bases are TGTGCCAGCAGAATAGAGAGGGGACAGGCCGGGGGCTACACCTTC. Amino acids: CASRIERGQAGGYTF.

This chain links TRBV6-5 with TRBJ2-7, with 7 bases lining up with TRBD2. CDR1 is MNHEY, CDR2 SVGAGI, per germline. Unmatched junction bases numbered 7, after V lost 5 bases and J lost 0 bases. The CDR3 is made up of 15 amino acids. As DNA, the CDR3 is TGTGCCAGCAGTAAATCTAGCGGAGACTCCTACGAGCAGTACTTC. Protein product: CASSKSSGDSYEQYF.

This clone turned up a few times. The chain uses TRBV7-9 and TRBJ1-2; TRBD1 matches 7 bases. The CDR3 has 12 residues. CDR1 and CDR2 (germline): SEHNR, FQNEAQ (reference sequence). The CDR3 here is CGWDSLEGGYTF. The CDR3 DNA reads as TGTGGCTGGGACAGCCTAGAGGGGGGCTACACCTTC.

The V and J genes are TRBV9 and TRBJ1-3; D unresolved. The V end lost 2 bases, the J end lost 4 bases, and 4 bases lay between the germline ends. The CDR3 extends over 12 amino acids. Germline-derived CDR1 and CDR2 are SGDLS and YYNGEE. The CDR3 region has the DNA TGTGCCAGCAGCGTCGTCGGAAACACCATATATTTT. It is translated as CASSVVGNTIYF.

This clone was detected only a few times. The genes are TRBV20-1 and TRBJ2-5; D ambiguous. The length of the CDR3 is 10 residues. CDR1 and CDR2 from the germline V gene are DFQATT and SNEGSKA (reference sequence). Trimming stripped 5 bases from V and 3 bases from J, with 4 bases between. In nucleotides, the CDR3 is TGCAGTGCTTATAAAGAGACCCAGTACTTC. It encodes CSAYKETQYF.

The genes are TRBV6-5 and TRBJ1-2, with TRBD1 matching 8 bases. Germline V gene data show CDR1 as MNHEY and CDR2 as SVGAGI. CDR3 length equals 13 residues. With 5 bases clipped from V and 6 bases from J, the junction kept 5 bases outside the gene matches. The chain's CDR3 is CASSRGQGDGYTF. In DNA, the CDR3 is TGTGCCAGCAGTCGCGGACAGGGAGATGGCTACACCTTC.